The 2 T cell receptor beta chains below all came from one sample that was sequenced in a study of blood T cell repertoires in COVID-19. Some clones are missing from TCRdb's copy, which holds only in-frame ones; the method was immunoSEQ multiplex PCR. Of about 250,000 clones in the sample, approximately 85% are singletons; the top ten hold 5.1%. Sequences were obtained from peripheral blood. The receptors originated from a man aged 45-65 years with active or convalescent COVID-19.

The gene calls are TRBV18 and TRBJ2-7, with 7 positions matching TRBD2. Trimming at V came to 3 bases and at J to 7 bases, leaving 9 bases not matched to a gene. CDR3 length: 14 residues. Germline V gene data show CDR1 as KGHSH and CDR2 as LQKENI. The CDR3 loop is CASSPSGPPREQYF. Written as DNA, the CDR3 is TGTGCCAGCTCACCTAGCGGGCCGCCGAGGGAGCAGTACTTC.

V gene TRBV9 combines with J gene TRBJ2-3; tentatively, D is TRBD2 (6 bases). CDR1 and CDR2 from the germline V gene are SGDLS and YYNGEE. V was cut by 1 base and J by 5 bases, with 14 bases left in between. This CDR3 has 15 residues. The CDR3 DNA reads TGTGCCAGCAGCGTATCTAGCGCTTGGGGAGATACGCAGTATTTT. This encodes CASSVSSAWGDTQYF.